These 9 T cell receptor beta chains originate from one sample sequenced in a study of cytomegalovirus exposure and HLA in healthy donors. 60 Vbeta and 13 Jbeta primers were used in PCR. This table comes from immunoSEQ multiplex PCR, and its TCRdb copy is limited to in-frame clones, with some not included. The repertoire consists of around 80,000 clones, with around 78% occurring once and the leading ten covering around 4.8%. The sequenced sample consisted of PBMCs. The receptor set was obtained from a man between 40 and 49 years old in good health and CMV-seronegative.

J is TRBJ1-1 and V is TRBV7-9; TRBD1 agrees at 7 bases. Trimming removed 1 base from V and 1 base from J; junction bases left unmatched: 3. The V gene's germline CDR1 is SEHNR and CDR2 FQNEAQ (reference sequence). The CDR3 runs to 15 residues. DNA of the CDR3: TGTGCCAGCAGCTTAGTGACAGGGTGGAACACTGAAGCTTTCTTT. The encoded protein is CASSLVTGWNTEAFF.

The chain employs TRBV12-1 and TRBJ1-1; no DNA check was done on the table's D call, TRBD1. TRBV12-1 is a recognized pseudogene. This CDR3 spans 14 amino acids. CDR3 region: CASSLIGQNTEAFF. As DNA, the CDR3 is TGTGCCAGCAGCCTCATCGGACAGAACACTGAAGCTTTCTTT.

J is TRBJ2-5 and V is TRBV7-9; TRBD2 matches at 8 bases. The CDR3 loop spans 16 amino acids. Trimming cost V 5 bases and J 5 bases; bases outside gene matches: 13. Germline V gene sequence: CDR1 SEHNR, CDR2 FQNEAQ (reference sequence). DNA of the CDR3: TGTGCCAGCAGCCCAGATACTAGCGGCCTTGGGGAGACCCAGTACTTC. Its protein product is CASSPDTSGLGETQYF.

The chain couples TRBV30 to TRBJ2-1; a possible D gene is TRBD1 (6 bases). The CDR3 consists of 13 residues. CDR1 and CDR2 (germline): GTSNPN, SVGIG (reference sequence). The V end was cut by 4 bases, the J end by 0 bases, with 7 bases between. The CDR3 nucleotides are TGTGCCTGGAAGGACAGCTCCTACAATGAGCAGTTCTTC. As protein: CAWKDSSYNEQFF.

The V gene is TRBV5-1, the J gene TRBJ2-3; 11 bases are a match to TRBD2. J lost 0 bases, V lost 4 bases, and 4 bases had no gene match. Germline CDR1 SGHRS, CDR2 YFSETQ. The CDR3 length is 16 residues. The CDR3 is CASSRTSGQSTDTQYF. The DNA for the CDR3 is TGCGCCAGCAGCCGGACTAGCGGGCAGAGCACAGATACGCAGTATTTT.

The chain is built from TRBV4-1 and TRBJ2-7; TRBD2 matches 13 bases. CDR1 is MGHRA and CDR2 is YSYEKL in the germline V gene. V lost 0 bases, J lost 5 bases, and 4 bases stayed unmatched. The length of the CDR3 is 16 residues. As DNA, the CDR3 is TGCGCCAGCAGCCAAGATAGGACTAGCGGGAGCGACGAGCAGTACTTC. It codes for CASSQDRTSGSDEQYF.

The J gene is TRBJ1-2, the V gene TRBV5-6; tentatively, D is TRBD1 (5 bases). Germline lookup yields CDR1 SGHDT and CDR2 YYEEEE. The CDR3 consists of 13 residues. Trimming cost V 0 bases and J 6 bases, with 9 bases left between them. The CDR3 reads CASSLVGAHGYTF. The CDR3 nucleotides are TGTGCCAGCAGCTTGGTAGGGGCGCATGGCTACACCTTC. The whole variable domain, filled in from reference TRBV5-6 and TRBJ1-2, reads DAGVTQSPTHLIKTRGQQVTLRCSPKSGHDTVSWYQQALGQGPQFIFQYYEEEERQRGNFPDRFSGHQFPNYSSELNVNALLLGDSALYLCASSLVGAHGYTFGSGTRLTVV.

CDR3: CASSPGTGGSGELFF. As DNA, the CDR3 is TGTGCCAGCAGCCCCGGGACAGGGGGCTCCGGGGAGCTGTTTTTT. V and J are TRBV11-3 and TRBJ2-2; the match to TRBD1 covers 12 bases. This CDR3 is built from 15 residues. V gave up 5 bases and J gave up 6 bases; unmatched junction bases: 4. Per germline, CDR1 SGHNT and CDR2 YENEEA.

This chain joins TRBV6-5 and TRBJ1-3; D unclear. The CDR3 has 14 residues. V lost 2 bases to trimming and J lost 2 bases, with 7 bases between them. Germline loops: CDR1 MNHEY, CDR2 SVGAGI. The DNA of the CDR3 is TGTGCCAGCAGTTACCTTGGGCCTGGAAACACCATATATTTT. It translates to CASSYLGPGNTIYF.